This T cell receptor beta chain was found in a study of shared T cell receptors in the human thymus. Generated by immunoSEQ multiplex PCR, the TCRdb table keeps only in-frame clones and is missing some. This sample yields under 850,000 clones, of which approximately 87% are seen a single time; about 0.01% belongs to the top ten. Germline V CDR1 and CDR2: MDHEN, SYDVKM. This CDR3 contains 17 residues. Unmatched junction bases numbered 10, after V lost 5 bases and J lost 7 bases. Another study also made use of these data, one on human thymus T cells. That source notes: Corrective heart surgery yielded the resections from which the thymus tissue came.

The receptor comes from a boy under two years old with a congenital heart defect. The chain combines TRBV28 with TRBJ2-3; 15 bases map to TRBD2. The sample taken for sequencing was thymocytes. The CDR3 sequence: CASSVGTSGGSKNTQYF. The CDR3 DNA reads as TGTGCCAGCAGTGTAGGGACTAGCGGGGGGTCCAAAAATACGCAGTATTTT.